This T cell receptor beta chain was profiled in a study of blood T cell repertoires in COVID-19. V shed 2 bases and J shed 8 bases, with 22 bases lying between them. CDR1 is KGHSH, CDR2 LQKENI, per germline. This CDR3 comprises 17 residues. Original methodology: How many nucleated cells were present was estimated from reference gene primer amplification. Sequencing was performed with immunoSEQ multiplex PCR; in TCRdb, only in-frame clones are kept and a portion is missing. V, J and clone size are those of that table, while D and trimming were read from the DNA. The sample lists under 200,000 clones, less than 90% occurring once. Across 24 US areas, participants ranged in age from about 18 to 89 years. Clinical histories supplied by participants themselves formed the basis of cohort assignment. Two negative PCRs, clearance, or symptom resolution were required of recovered Cohort 3 donors.

The rearrangement joins TRBV18 to TRBJ2-1; the D gene is possibly TRBD2 (9 bases). Sequencing used PBMCs or T cells enriched from blood (not recorded which). This sequence originates from a woman between 45 and 60 years old who had recovered from COVID-19. The CDR3: CASSPSGGLAGRHEQFF. CDR3 sequence (DNA): TGTGCCAGCTCACCATCAGGGGGCCTAGCGGGACGTCATGAGCAGTTCTTC.